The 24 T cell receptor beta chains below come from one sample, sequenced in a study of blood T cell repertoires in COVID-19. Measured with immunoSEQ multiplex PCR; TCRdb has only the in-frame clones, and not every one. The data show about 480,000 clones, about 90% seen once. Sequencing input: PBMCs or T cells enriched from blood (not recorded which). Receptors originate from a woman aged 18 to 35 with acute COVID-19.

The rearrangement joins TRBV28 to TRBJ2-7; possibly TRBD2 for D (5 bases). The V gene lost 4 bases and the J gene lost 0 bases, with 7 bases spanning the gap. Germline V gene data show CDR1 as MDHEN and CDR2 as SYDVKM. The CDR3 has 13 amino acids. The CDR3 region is CASSSGNSYEQYF. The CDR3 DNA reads TGTGCCAGCAGTTCCGGGAACTCCTACGAGCAGTACTTC. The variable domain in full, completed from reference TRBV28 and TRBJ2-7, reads DVKVTQSSRYLVKRTGEKVFLECVQDMDHENMFWYRQDPGLGLRLIYFSYDVKMKEKGDIPEGYSVSREKKERFSLILESASTNQTSMYLCASSSGNSYEQYFGPGTRLTVT.

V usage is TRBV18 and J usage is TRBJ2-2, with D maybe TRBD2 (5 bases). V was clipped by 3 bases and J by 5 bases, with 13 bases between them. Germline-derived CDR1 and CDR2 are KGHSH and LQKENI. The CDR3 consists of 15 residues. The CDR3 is CASSPSPSQTGELFF. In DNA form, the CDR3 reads TGTGCCAGCTCACCTTCCCCTAGCCAGACCGGGGAGCTGTTTTTT.

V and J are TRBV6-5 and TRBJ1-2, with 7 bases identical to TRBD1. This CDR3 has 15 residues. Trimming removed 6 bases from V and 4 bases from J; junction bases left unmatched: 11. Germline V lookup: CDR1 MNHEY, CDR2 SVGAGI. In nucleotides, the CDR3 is TGTGCCAGCAGCCCAATTACAGGGGACACCTATGGCTACACCTTC. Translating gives CASSPITGDTYGYTF.

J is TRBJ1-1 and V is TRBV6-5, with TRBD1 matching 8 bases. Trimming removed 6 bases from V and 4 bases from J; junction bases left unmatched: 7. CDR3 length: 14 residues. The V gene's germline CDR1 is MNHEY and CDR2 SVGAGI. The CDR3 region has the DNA TGTGCCAGCAGATCAGGGGGCGGCGGCACTGAAGCTTTCTTT. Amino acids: CASRSGGGGTEAFF.

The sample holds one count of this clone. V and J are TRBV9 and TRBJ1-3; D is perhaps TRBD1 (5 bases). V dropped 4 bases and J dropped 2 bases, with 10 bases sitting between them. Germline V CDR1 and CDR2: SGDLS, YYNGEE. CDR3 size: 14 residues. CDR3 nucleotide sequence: TGTGCCAGCAGCCCCGGGGGAACTGGAAACACCATATATTTT. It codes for CASSPGGTGNTIYF.

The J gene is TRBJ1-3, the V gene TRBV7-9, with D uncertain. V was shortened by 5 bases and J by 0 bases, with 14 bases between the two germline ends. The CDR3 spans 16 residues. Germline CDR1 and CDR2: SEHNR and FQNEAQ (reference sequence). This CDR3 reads CASSPDVWSSGNTIYF. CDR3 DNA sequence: TGTGCCAGCAGCCCAGACGTTTGGAGCTCTGGAAACACCATATATTTT.

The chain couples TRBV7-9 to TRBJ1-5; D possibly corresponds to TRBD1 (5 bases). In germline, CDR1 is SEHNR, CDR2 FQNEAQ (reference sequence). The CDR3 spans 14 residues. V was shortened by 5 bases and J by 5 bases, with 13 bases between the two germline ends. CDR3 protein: CASSGSSGHQPQHF. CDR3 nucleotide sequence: TGTGCCAGCAGCGGCTCTTCAGGGCATCAGCCCCAGCATTTT.

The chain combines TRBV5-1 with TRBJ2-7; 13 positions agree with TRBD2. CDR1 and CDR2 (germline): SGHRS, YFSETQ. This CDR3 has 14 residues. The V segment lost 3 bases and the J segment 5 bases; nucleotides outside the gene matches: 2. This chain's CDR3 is CASSWTSGGHEQYF. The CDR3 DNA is TGCGCCAGCAGCTGGACTAGCGGGGGCCACGAGCAGTACTTC.

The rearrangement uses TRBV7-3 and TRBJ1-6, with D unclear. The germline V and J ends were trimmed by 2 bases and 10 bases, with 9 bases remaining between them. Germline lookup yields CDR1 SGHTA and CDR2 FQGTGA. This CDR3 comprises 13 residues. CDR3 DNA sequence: TGTGCCAGCAGCTTATCGGTATCGTCACCCCTCCACTTT. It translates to CASSLSVSSPLHF.

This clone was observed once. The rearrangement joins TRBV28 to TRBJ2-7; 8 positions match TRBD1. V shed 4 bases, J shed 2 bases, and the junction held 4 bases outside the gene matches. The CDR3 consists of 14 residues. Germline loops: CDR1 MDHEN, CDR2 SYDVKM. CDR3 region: CASSSRGQAYEQYF. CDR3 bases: TGTGCCAGCAGTTCCCGGGGACAGGCCTACGAGCAGTACTTC.

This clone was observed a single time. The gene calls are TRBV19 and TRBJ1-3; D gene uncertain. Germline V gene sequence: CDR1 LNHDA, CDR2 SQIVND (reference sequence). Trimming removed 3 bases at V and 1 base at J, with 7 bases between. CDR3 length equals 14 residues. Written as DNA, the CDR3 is TGTGCCAGTAGTATCAGGCAGTCTGGAAACACCATATATTTT. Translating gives CASSIRQSGNTIYF.

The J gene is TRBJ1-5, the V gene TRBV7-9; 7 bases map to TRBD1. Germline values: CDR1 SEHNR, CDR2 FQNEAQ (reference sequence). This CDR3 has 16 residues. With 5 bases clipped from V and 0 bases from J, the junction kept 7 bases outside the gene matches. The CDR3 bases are TGTGCCAGCAGCAGACCGGGACAGTATAGCAATCAGCCCCAGCATTTT. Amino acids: CASSRPGQYSNQPQHF.

CDR3 in DNA: TGTGCCAGCAGTGACGGGGGGGTTGGAGCGCCCCAGCATTTT. It yields the protein CASSDGGVGAPQHF. This rearrangement joins TRBV27 to TRBJ1-5; D is possibly TRBD1 (5 bases). V was trimmed by 5 bases and J by 9 bases, leaving 17 bases between them. CDR3 length: 14 residues. Germline V gene data show CDR1 as MNHEY and CDR2 as SMNVEV (reference sequence).

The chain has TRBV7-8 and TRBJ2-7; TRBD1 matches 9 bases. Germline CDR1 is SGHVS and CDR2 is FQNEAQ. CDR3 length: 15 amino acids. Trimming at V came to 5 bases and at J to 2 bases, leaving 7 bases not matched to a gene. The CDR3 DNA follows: TGTGCCAGCAGCGATGGGACAGGGTACCCCTACGAGCAGTACTTC. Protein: CASSDGTGYPYEQYF. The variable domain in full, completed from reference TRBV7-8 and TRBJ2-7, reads GAGVSQSPRYKVAKRGQDVALRCDPISGHVSLFWYQQALGQGPEFLTYFQNEAQLDKSGLPSDRFFAERPEGSVSTLKIQRTQQEDSAVYLCASSDGTGYPYEQYFGPGTRLTVT.

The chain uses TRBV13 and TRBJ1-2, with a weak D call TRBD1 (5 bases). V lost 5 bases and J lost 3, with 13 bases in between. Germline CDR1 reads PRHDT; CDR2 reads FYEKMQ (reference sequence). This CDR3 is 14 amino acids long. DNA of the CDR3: TGTGCCAGCAGCAGCGCCGGGACTGACTATGGCTACACCTTC. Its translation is CASSSAGTDYGYTF.

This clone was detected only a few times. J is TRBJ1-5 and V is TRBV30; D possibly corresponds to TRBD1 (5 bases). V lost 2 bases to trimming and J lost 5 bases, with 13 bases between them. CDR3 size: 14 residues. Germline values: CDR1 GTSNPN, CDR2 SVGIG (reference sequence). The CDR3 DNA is TGTGCCTGGAGTCTCACGGGCAGGGATCAGCCCCAGCATTTT. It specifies CAWSLTGRDQPQHF.

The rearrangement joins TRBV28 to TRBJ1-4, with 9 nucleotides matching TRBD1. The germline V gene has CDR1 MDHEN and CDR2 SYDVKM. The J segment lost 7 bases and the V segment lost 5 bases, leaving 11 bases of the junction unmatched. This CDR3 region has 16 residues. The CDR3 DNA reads TGTGCCAGCAGTCCCCGGGACAGGGACCGTCTTGAAAAACTGTTTTTT. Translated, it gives CASSPRDRDRLEKLFF.

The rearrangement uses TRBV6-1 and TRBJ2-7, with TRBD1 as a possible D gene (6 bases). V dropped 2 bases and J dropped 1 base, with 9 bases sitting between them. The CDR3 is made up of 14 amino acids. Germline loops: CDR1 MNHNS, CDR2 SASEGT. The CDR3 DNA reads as TGTGCCAGCAGTGAACTCGGACAGTCCTACGAGCAGTACTTC. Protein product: CASSELGQSYEQYF.

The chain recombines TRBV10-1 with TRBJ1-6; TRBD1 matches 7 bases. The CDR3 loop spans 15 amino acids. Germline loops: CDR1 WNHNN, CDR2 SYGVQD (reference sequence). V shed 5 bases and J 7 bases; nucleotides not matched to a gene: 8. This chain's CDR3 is CASSRDSSLNSPLHF. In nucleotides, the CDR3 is TGCGCCAGCAGTAGGGACAGCTCCTTAAATTCACCCCTCCACTTT.

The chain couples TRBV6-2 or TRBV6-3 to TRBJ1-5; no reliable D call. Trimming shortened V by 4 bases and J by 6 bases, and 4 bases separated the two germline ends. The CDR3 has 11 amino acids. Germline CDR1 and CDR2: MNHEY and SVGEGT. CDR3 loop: CASSSGQPQHF. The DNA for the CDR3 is TGTGCCAGCAGTTCGGGTCAGCCCCAGCATTTT.

The chain's CDR3 is CASSPLAGLYNEQFF. The DNA of the CDR3 is TGTGCCAGCAGCCCCCTAGCGGGACTATACAATGAGCAGTTCTTC. The rearrangement uses TRBV3-1 (or the pseudogene TRBV3-2) and TRBJ2-1, with TRBD2 matching over 9 bases. The junction had 5 bases not matched to a gene; V was cut back by 4 bases and J by 4 bases. Germline values: CDR1 LGHDT, CDR2 YNNKEL (reference sequence). This CDR3 is 15 amino acids long.

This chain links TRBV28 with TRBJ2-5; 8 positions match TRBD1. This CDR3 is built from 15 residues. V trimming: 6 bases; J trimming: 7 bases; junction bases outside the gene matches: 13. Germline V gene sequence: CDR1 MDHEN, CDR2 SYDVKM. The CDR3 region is CASSHPRTGFSTQYF. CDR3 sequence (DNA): TGTGCCAGCAGCCACCCCCGGACAGGGTTTTCGACCCAGTACTTC.

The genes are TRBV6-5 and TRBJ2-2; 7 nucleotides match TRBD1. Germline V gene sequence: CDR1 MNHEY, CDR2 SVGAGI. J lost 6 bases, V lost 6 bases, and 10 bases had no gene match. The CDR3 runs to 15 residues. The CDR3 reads CASRNKGGRSGELFF. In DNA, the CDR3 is TGTGCCAGCAGAAATAAAGGGGGCAGGTCCGGGGAGCTGTTTTTT.

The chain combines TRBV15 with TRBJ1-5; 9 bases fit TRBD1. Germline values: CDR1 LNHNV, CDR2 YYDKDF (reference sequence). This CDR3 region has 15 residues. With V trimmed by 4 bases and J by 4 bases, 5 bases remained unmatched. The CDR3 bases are TGTGCCACCAGCACTTCCGGGACAGGGAATCAGCCCCAGCATTTT. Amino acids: CATSTSGTGNQPQHF.